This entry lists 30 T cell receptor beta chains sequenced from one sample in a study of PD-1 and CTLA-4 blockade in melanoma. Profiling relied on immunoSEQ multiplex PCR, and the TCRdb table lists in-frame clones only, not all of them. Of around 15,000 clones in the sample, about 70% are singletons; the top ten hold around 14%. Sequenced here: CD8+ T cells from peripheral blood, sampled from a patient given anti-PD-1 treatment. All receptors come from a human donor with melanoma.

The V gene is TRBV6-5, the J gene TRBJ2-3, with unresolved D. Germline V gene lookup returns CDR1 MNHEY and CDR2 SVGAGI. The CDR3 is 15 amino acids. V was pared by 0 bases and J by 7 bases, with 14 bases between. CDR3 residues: CASSYSELEWYTQYF. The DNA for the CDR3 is TGTGCCAGCAGTTACTCCGAATTAGAATGGTATACGCAGTATTTT.

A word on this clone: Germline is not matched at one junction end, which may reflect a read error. The CDR3 DNA follows: TGTGCTAGCAGCTTAAGCGTCGGCGGCGAGCAGTACTTC. It yields the protein CASSLSVGGEQYF. The chain uses TRBV7-7 and TRBJ2-7, with D hard to call. The CDR3 loop spans 13 amino acids. Looked up from germline, CDR1 is SSHAT and CDR2 is FNYEAQ (reference sequence).

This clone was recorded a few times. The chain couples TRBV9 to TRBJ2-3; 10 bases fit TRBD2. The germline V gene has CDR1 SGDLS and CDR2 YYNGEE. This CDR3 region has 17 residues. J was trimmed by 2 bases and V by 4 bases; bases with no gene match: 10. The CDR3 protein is CASSTHTSGTYTDTQYF. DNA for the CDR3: TGTGCCAGCAGCACCCATACTAGCGGGACGTACACAGATACGCAGTATTTT.

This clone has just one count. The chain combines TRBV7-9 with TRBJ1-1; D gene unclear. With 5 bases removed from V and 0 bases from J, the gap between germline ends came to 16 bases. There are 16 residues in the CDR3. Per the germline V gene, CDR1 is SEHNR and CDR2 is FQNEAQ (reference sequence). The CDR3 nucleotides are TGTGCCAGCAGCCCCAACCCATCACGGGTGAACACTGAAGCTTTCTTT. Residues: CASSPNPSRVNTEAFF. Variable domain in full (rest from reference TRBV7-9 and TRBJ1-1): DTGVSQNPRHKITKRGQNVTFRCDPISEHNRLYWYRQTLGQGPEFLTYFQNEAQLEKSRLLSDRFSAERPKGSFSTLEIQRTEQGDSAMYLCASSPNPSRVNTEAFFGQGTRLTVV.

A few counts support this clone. This chain's CDR3 is CASSQGSQKYGYTF. Here the CDR3 DNA reads TGTGCCAGCAGCCAAGGGTCCCAGAAGTATGGCTACACCTTC. This chain connects TRBV14 to TRBJ1-2; D is unresolved. This CDR3 is built from 14 residues. V was clipped by 1 base and J by 5 bases, with 11 bases between them. Germline V gene lookup returns CDR1 SGHDN and CDR2 FVKESK.

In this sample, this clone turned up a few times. DNA of the CDR3: TGTGCCAGCAGCTTGTCATGGGAAGCTTTCTTT. It translates to CASSLSWEAFF. J is TRBJ1-1 and V is TRBV11-3; D is unclear. The CDR3 covers 11 residues. Germline CDR1 and CDR2: SGHNT and YENEEA. V lost 3 bases and J 8 bases, leaving 7 bases between the germline ends.

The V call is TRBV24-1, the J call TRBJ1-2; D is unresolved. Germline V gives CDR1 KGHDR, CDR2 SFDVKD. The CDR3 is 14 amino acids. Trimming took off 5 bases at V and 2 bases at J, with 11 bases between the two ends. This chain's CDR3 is CATSGNDGNYGYTF. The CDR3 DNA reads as TGTGCCACCAGTGGGAATGACGGGAACTATGGCTACACCTTC.

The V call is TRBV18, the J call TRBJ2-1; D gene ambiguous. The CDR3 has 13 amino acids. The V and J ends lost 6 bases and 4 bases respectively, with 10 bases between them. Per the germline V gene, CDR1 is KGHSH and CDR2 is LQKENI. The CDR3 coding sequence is TGTGCCAGCTCCCTCCAGAGGTACAATGAGCAGTTCTTC. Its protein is CASSLQRYNEQFF.

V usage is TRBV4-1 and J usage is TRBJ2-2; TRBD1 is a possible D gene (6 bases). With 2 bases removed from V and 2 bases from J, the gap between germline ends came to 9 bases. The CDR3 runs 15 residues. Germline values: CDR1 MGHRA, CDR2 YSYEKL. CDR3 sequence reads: CASSQQGHNTGELFF. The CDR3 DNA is TGCGCCAGCAGCCAACAGGGACACAACACCGGGGAGCTGTTTTTT.

CDR3 loop: CASSTDSGYGYTF. The CDR3 nucleotides read TGTGCCAGTAGCACGGACAGCGGCTATGGCTACACCTTC. This sequence joins TRBV19 and TRBJ1-2; a possible D gene is TRBD1 (6 bases). V lost 6 bases and J 4 bases, leaving 12 bases between the germline ends. The CDR3 covers 13 residues. Germline V gene lookup returns CDR1 LNHDA and CDR2 SQIVND (reference sequence).

CDR3: CASRPLGKGAGRNTIYF. CDR3 bases: TGTGCCAGCAGACCGCTTGGGAAGGGGGCGGGAAGAAACACCATATATTTT. The chain is built from TRBV27 and TRBJ1-3; the match to TRBD1 covers 7 bases. CDR3 length: 17 residues. The V gene end was trimmed by 6 bases and the J gene end by 5 bases; junction bases not matched to a gene: 16. CDR1 is MNHEY and CDR2 is SMNVEV in the germline V gene (reference sequence).

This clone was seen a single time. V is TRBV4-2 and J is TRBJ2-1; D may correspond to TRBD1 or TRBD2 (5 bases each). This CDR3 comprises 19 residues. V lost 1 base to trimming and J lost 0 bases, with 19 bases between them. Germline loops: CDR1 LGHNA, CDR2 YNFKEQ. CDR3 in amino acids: CASSQVVRVEDSSYNEQFF. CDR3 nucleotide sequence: TGTGCCAGCAGCCAAGTTGTCAGGGTCGAGGACTCCTCCTACAATGAGCAGTTCTTC.

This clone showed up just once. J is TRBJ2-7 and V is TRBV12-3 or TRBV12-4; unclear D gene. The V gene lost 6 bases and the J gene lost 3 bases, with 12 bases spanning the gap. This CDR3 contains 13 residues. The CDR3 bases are TGTGCCAGCAGCCCCCCACCCGGCTACGAGCAGTACTTC. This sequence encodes CASSPPPGYEQYF.

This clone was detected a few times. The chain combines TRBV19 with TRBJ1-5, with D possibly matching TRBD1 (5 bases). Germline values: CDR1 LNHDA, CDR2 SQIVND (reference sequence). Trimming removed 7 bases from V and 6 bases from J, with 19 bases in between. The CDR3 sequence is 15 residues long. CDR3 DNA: TGTGCCAGTACCGACATGGGGGGGGTTTTTCAGCCCCAGCATTTT. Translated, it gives CASTDMGGVFQPQHF.

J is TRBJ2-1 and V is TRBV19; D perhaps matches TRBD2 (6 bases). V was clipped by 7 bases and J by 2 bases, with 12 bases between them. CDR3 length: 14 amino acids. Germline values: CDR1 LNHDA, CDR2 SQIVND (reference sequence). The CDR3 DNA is TGTGCCAGTAAGAGAGGGGAGGCCTACAATGAGCAGTTCTTC. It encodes CASKRGEAYNEQFF.

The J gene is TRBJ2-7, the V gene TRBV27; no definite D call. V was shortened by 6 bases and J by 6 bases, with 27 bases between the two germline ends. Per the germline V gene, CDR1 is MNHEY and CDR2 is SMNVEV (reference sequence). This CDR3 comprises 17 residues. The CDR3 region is CASSPFEPSIIPREQYF. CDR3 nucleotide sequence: TGTGCCAGCAGCCCTTTCGAGCCCTCGATAATTCCCCGCGAGCAGTACTTC.

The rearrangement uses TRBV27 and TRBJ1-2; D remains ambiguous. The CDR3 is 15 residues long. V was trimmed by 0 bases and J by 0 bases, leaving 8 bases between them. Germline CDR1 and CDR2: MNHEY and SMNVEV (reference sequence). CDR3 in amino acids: CASSLSLLANYGYTF. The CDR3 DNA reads TGTGCCAGCAGTTTATCACTTCTCGCTAACTATGGCTACACCTTC.

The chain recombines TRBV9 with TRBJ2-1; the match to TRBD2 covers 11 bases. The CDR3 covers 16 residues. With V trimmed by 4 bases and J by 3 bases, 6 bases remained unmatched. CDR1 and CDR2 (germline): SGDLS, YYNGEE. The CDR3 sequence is CASSPRLAGFYNEQFF. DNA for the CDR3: TGTGCCAGCAGCCCGAGACTAGCGGGGTTCTACAATGAGCAGTTCTTC.

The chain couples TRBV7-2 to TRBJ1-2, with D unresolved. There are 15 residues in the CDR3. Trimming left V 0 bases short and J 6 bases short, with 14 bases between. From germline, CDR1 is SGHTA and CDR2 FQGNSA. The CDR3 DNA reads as TGTGCCAGCAGCTTAGCGCTGGCAGTCCCAGATGGCTACACCTTC. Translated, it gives CASSLALAVPDGYTF.

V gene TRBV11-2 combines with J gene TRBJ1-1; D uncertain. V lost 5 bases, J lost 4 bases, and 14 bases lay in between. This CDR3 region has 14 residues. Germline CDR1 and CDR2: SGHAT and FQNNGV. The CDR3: CASSPPYGFTEAFF. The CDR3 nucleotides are TGTGCCAGCAGCCCCCCCTATGGGTTCACTGAAGCTTTCTTT.

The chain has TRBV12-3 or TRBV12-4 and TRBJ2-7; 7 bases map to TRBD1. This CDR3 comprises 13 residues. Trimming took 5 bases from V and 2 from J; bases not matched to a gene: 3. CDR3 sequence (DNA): TGTGCCAGCAGTCCGGGACAGACCTACGAGCAGTACTTC. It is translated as CASSPGQTYEQYF.

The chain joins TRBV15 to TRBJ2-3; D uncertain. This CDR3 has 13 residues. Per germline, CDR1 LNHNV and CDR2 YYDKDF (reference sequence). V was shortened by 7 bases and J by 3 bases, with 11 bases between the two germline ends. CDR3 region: CATTVPGTDTQYF. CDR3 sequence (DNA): TGTGCCACCACTGTGCCCGGGACAGATACGCAGTATTTT.

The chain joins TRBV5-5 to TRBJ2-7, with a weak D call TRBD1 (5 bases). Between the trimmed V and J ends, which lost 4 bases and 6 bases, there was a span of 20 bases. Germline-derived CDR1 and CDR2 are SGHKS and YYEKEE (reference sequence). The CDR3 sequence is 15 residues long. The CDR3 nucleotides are TGTGCCAGCAGCAGTGGACACCTCCCACCGGTCGAGCAGTACTTC. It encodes CASSSGHLPPVEQYF.

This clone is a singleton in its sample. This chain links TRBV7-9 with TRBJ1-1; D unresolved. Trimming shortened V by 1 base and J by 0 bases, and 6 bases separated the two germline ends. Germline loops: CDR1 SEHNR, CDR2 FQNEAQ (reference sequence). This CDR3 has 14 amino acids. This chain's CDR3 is CASSLGTLNTEAFF. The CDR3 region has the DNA TGTGCCAGCAGCTTAGGGACCCTGAACACTGAAGCTTTCTTT.

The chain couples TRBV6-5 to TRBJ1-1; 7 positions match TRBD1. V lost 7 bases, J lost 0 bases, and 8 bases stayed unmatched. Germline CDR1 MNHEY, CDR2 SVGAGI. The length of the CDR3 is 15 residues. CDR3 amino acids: CASTFRTGLNTEAFF. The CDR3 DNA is TGTGCCAGCACCTTCCGGACAGGACTGAACACTGAAGCTTTCTTT.

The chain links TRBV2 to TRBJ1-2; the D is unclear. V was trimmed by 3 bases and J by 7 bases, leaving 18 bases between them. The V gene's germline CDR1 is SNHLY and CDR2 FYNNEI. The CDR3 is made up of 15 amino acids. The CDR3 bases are TGTGCCAGCAGTGATTCGAGGAGTCCAAGATCTGGCTACACCTTC. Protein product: CASSDSRSPRSGYTF.

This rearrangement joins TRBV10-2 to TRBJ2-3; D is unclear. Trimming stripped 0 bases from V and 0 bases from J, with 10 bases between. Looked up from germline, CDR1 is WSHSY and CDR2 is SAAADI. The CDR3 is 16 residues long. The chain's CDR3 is CASSESLDASTDTQYF. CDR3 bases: TGCGCCAGCAGTGAGTCTCTAGATGCTAGCACAGATACGCAGTATTTT.

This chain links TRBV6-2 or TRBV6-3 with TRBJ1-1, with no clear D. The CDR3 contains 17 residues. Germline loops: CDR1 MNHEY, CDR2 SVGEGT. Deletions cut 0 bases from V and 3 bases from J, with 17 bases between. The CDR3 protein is CASSYSITPLKDTEAFF. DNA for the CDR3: TGTGCCAGCAGTTACTCGATAACACCCCTCAAGGACACTGAAGCTTTCTTT.

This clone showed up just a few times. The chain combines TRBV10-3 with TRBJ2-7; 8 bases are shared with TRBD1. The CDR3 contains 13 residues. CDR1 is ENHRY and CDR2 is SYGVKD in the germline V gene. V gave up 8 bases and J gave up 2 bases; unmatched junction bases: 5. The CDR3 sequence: CAIRGQVAYEQYF. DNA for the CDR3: TGTGCCATCCGGGGACAGGTAGCCTACGAGCAGTACTTC.

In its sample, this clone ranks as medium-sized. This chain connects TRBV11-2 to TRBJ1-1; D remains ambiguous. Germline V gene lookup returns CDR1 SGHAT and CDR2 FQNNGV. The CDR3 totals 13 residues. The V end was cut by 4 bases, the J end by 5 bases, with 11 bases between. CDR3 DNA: TGTGCCAGCAGCTACGACCCGGGAACTGAAGCTTTCTTT. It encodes CASSYDPGTEAFF.